The 8 T cell receptor beta chains below all came from one sample that was sequenced in a study of Graves' ophthalmopathy and Graves' hyperthyroidism. RNA transcripts were the source from which TCR beta CDR3 regions were amplified. Second-round multiplex PCR followed a first-round RT-PCR using HTBI primers. TCRdb ran MiXCR on the multiplex PCR reads and lists one entry per CDR3 protein. The sample contains 300,000 to 500,000 distinct CDR3 sequences, approximately 15% of which appear only once. The sequenced sample consisted of peripheral blood. The receptors here all came from a woman in her late teens or twenties with stable Graves' hyperthyroidism.

This clonotype was recorded a few times. V usage is TRBV20-1 and J usage is TRBJ2-5; D may correspond to TRBD1 or TRBD2 (6 bases each). CDR1 and CDR2 (germline): DFQATT, SNEGSKA (reference sequence). The V and J ends lost 6 bases and 4 bases respectively, with 15 bases between them. CDR3 size: 13 residues. The CDR3 nucleotides read TGCAGTGCAGACCGCGGGACAAGAGAGACCCAGTACTTC. Protein product: CSADRGTRETQYF.

This clonotype was recorded at least ten times. The chain carries TRBV5-1 and TRBJ2-7, with 7 nucleotides matching TRBD1. In germline, CDR1 is SGHRS, CDR2 YFSETQ. The CDR3 has 14 residues. Trimming cost V 4 bases and J 1 base; bases outside gene matches: 5. The CDR3 spells CASSVDRISYEQYF. The CDR3 DNA reads as TGCGCCAGCAGCGTGGACAGGATTTCCTACGAGCAGTACTTC.

This clonotype was seen ten or more times. V is TRBV12-3 or TRBV12-4 and J is TRBJ1-3, with 9 nucleotides matching TRBD1. The CDR3 is made up of 14 amino acids. Trimming took 7 bases from V and 5 from J; bases not matched to a gene: 6. CDR3 amino acids: CASISQGARNTIYF. The CDR3 nucleotides are TGTGCCAGCATCTCACAGGGGGCACGAAACACCATATATTTT.

This clonotype was detected ten times or more. V usage is TRBV24-1 and J usage is TRBJ1-1; tentatively, D is TRBD1 (5 bases). V gave up 4 bases and J gave up 0 bases, with 8 bases separating them. Germline CDR1 reads KGHDR; CDR2 reads SFDVKD. This CDR3 spans 14 amino acids. The CDR3 DNA reads TGTGCCACCAGTGACATCAGGGTGAACACTGAAGCTTTCTTT. Encoded protein: CATSDIRVNTEAFF.

The rearrangement joins TRBV29-1 to TRBJ2-7, with D perhaps matching TRBD2 (5 bases). The germline V and J ends were trimmed by 4 bases and 3 bases, with 13 bases remaining between them. The CDR3 sequence is 13 residues long. Germline CDR1 SQVTM, CDR2 ANQGSEA. DNA for the CDR3: TGCAGCGTTGGAGAGGGAACTTTCTACGAGCAGTACTTC. Its protein product is CSVGEGTFYEQYF.

J is TRBJ2-3 and V is TRBV5-1; D is tentatively TRBD1 or TRBD2 (6 bases each). Germline loops: CDR1 SGHRS, CDR2 YFSETQ. Trimming removed 1 base from V and 2 bases from J, with 20 bases in between. The CDR3 extends over 18 amino acids. The DNA of the CDR3 is TGCGCCAGCAGCTTGTGGGGGGCCAGGGCCACACACACAGATACGCAGTATTTT. Protein: CASSLWGARATHTDTQYF.

The chain has TRBV28 and TRBJ1-2, with TRBD1 matching 7 bases. Trimming at V came to 5 bases and at J to 9 bases, leaving 12 bases not matched to a gene. The germline CDR1 and CDR2 sequences are MDHEN and SYDVKM. CDR3 size: 14 residues. The CDR3: CASSPQGGRFRYTF. The CDR3 DNA follows: TGTGCCAGCAGTCCCCAGGGGGGGCGGTTTCGCTACACCTTC.

About this clonotype: As the CDR3 is not closed by the conserved phenylalanine or tryptophan, this likely results from a read error. The chain is built from TRBV29-1 and TRBJ2-5; 12 nucleotides line up with TRBD2. Germline loops: CDR1 SQVTM, CDR2 ANQGSEA. This CDR3 contains 13 residues. CDR3 nucleotides: TGCAGCGTTGACCGACTAGCGGGAGAGTCCCAGTACTGC. It is translated as CSVDRLAGESQYC.